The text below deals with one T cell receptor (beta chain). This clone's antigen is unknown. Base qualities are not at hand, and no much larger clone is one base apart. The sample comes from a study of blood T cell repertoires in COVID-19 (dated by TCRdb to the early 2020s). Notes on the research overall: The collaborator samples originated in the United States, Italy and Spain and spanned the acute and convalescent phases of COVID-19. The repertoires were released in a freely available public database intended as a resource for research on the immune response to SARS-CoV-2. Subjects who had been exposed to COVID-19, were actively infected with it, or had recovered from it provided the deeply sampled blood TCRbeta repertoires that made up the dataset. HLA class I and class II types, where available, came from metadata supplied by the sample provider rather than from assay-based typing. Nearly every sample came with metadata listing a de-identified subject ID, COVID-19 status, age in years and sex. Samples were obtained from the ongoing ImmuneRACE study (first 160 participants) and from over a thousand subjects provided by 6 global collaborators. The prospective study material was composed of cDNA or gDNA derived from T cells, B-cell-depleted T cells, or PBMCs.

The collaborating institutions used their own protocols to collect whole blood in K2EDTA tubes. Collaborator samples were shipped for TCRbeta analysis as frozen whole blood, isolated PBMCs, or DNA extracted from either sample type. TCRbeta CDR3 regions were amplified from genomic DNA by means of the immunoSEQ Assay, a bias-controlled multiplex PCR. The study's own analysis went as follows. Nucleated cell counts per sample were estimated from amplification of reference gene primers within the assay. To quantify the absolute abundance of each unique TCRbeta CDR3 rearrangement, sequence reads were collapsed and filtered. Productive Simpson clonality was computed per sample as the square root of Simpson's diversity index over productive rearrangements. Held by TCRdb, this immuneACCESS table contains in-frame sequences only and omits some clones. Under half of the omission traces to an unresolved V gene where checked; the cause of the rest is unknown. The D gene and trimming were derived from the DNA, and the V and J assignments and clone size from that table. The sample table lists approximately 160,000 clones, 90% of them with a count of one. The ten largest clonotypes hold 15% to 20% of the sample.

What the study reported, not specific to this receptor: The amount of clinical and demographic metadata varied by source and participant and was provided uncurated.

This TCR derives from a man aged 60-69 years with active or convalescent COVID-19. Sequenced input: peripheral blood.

The DNA reads TGTGCCATCAGTGAGCCATCGGACAGACTGAACACTGAAGCTTTCTTT. Its translation reads: CAISEPSDRLNTEAFF. The rearranged segments are TRBV10-3 and TRBJ1-1; TRBD1 is possibly the D segment (6 matching bases). CDR1 and CDR2 are read off the germline V gene as ENHRY and SYGVKD. The junction carries 13 bases between V and J, which are trimmed by 2 bases and 0 bases respectively. The CDR3, from cysteine to phenylalanine, totals 16 residues. Only the CDR3 portion is preserved as DNA: 48 bases, with reading frame beginning at the first base.